This T cell receptor (beta chain) came from a study of cytomegalovirus exposure and HLA in healthy donors (dated by TCRdb to about 2017). Background on the whole study: In an earlier analysis of several hundred of the donors, 250 to 350 Gb of sequence data and just under 120 million unique TCR beta sequences from some 170 million T cells were reported. Roughly 300 gigabases of sequencing data and 70 million to 100 million unique TCR sequences were included in an early release covering 500 to 750 HLA-typed donors. The genetic ancestry cluster associated with self-reported Caucasian donors included over 80% of the 350 to 500 genotyped donors. The study was designed to test whether signatures of past pathogen exposure could be identified by cataloging public T cell receptors. The T cell repertoires of around 730 subjects were profiled by immunosequencing and related to cytomegalovirus serostatus. A separate validation cohort of some 130 different subjects was used in addition to the roughly 620-subject first cohort. To predict cytomegalovirus infection status, the study brought together high-throughput TCR immunosequencing, statistical association of individual TCRs with disease status, and machine learning. In a later analysis, previously published TCR beta repertoires from about 640 donors were re-analyzed and high-resolution HLA genotyping was added so that TCR occurrence patterns could be studied. In the later analysis, no new phenotypic data were used to find candidate immune exposures; instead, reliance was placed on TCR beta sequences and their occurrence across donors. An earlier analysis of some 500 of the donors used high-throughput TCR beta sequencing to judge whether each TCR beta V gene segment behaved as functional or pseudogenic. Donor age, sex, ethnicity and CMV serostatus were collected together with the repertoire data. A later genetic analysis used genome-wide SNP genotypes for about 55% of the 666 donors, treating that subset as a discovery cohort. All discovery cohort repertoires had been generated on a single sequencing platform. HLA typing included class I and class II loci at four-digit resolution. Typing coverage differed by locus: A, B, C, DRB1 and DQB1 were typed in about 629-630 donors, DQA1 in about 550, DPA1 in some 610, and DPB1 in around 440. A handful of DR-DQ haplotypes were handled as single units for association and clustering because linkage in the cohort was strong. Among 350 to 400 genotyped donors of the cohort, an average of 235,054 unique TCR beta nucleotide sequences were sequenced per donor, roughly 18% of them non-productive. The paper's findings and limits, for the study overall: Correlated functional status among segregating V segments might reflect linkage disequilibrium, but an unknown experimental factor could not be ruled out. When HLA alleles, especially DR and DQ, strongly co-occurred, TCR associations were difficult to assign to individual alleles. In a later genetic analysis, a missense DCLRE1C variant was associated with V-gene and J-gene trimming of TCR beta chains, and the association was replicated in an independent cohort. According to a later genetic analysis, donors in an Asian-associated ancestry cluster had fewer N-insertions in productive TCRs than the approximately 710-donor mean. Specific HLA alleles were associated with about 17,000 TCR beta sequences at a false discovery rate of 0.05 in a later analysis. Some IMGT-functional V segments, including TRBV6-2 and TRBV6-3, could not be told apart with the 87-base-pair reads, so those segments were excluded. According to a later analysis, most CMV-associated TCR beta chains appeared to be HLA-restricted, and the HLA associations seemed to be driven largely by CMV exposure. This cohort had only TCR beta chains sequenced, and the lack of alpha or paired-chain data limited which features could be detected. Presence/absence analyses assumed roughly uniform sequencing depth across donors, an assumption that may not hold. The sequencing pipeline was judged likely to have produced a cluster of highly shared sequence variants as a technical artifact. In vitro tests confirmed that a few of the cytomegalovirus-associated TCR beta chains recognize cytomegalovirus antigens. In a later analysis, TCR association rates were found to vary across HLA loci, with the most associated TCRs seen for DRB1 alleles and the fewest for HLA-C alleles. Several of the top co-occurrence clusters appeared to be linked to parvovirus B19, influenza, CMV and Epstein-Barr virus, according to a later analysis. In the study, about 150 TCR beta chains were listed as associated with cytomegalovirus. Across donors, most TCR sequences were observed very rarely, whereas some public TCRs were present in many individuals. The earlier analysis of approximately 560 of the donors excluded approximately 15 rarely observed V segments, including chromosome 9 orphons, because counts were too low. In an earlier analysis of 587 of the donors, most TCR beta V segments appeared in productive rearrangements about 87% or about 30% of the time, broadly matching IMGT annotations. CMV serostatus was the only immune exposure information available for the cohort. A further reported finding was that TCR beta sequences accurately predicted the HLA-A and HLA-B alleles for most subjects in the first cohort. HLA typing was unavailable for some donors at each locus, so association tests used only the typed subset. Cytomegalovirus status was reported to be diagnosed by the classifier with high specificity and sensitivity in both the original and validation cohorts. Compared with equally common non-associated chains, HLA-associated TCR beta chains in a later analysis were more clonally expanded and had lower generation probabilities. The authors suggested that the approach could potentially be extended to other disease states and immunological phenotypes.

From the cysteine up to the phenylalanine, the CDR3 has a length of 15 residues. CDR3 DNA is the only sequence kept; it has 45 bases, read in frame from the first base. V is reduced by 3 bases and J by 2 bases, leaving a spacing of 13 bases between them. CDR1 and CDR2, per the germline V gene, are MNHNS and SASEGT. The cohort consisted of approximately 670 healthy bone marrow donors. At the time of sampling, all cohort members were nominally healthy, though unrecorded immune exposures were likely present. The donor tested CMV seronegative and was one of the 352 seronegative cohort members. Every donor gave a peripheral blood sample, and the peripheral blood mononuclear cells from that sample were used for TCR beta sequencing. The Qiagen DNeasy Blood Extraction Kit was used to extract genomic DNA from the blood cell samples. Preparation of the library involved the immunoSEQ multiplex PCR assay. The multiplex PCR relied on a mix of 60 forward primers for TCR Vbeta segments and 13 reverse primers for TCR Jbeta segments. The CDR3 region of rearranged TCR beta genes was amplified from genomic DNA with a multiplex PCR assay. Amplified TCR beta libraries were sequenced as 87-base-pair reads on the Illumina HiSeq System. In the source study's methods: Across the roughly 600 repertoires, a later analysis counted 60 million to 90 million unique TCR beta chains, about 10 million of which were shared by at least two donors. Raw reads were error-corrected and collapsed into unique sequences by a nearest-neighbor algorithm in which closely related sequences were merged to remove PCR and sequencing errors. CDR3 sequences were aligned to IMGT reference sequences to assign V, D and J gene segments. Each retained sequence needed at least a six-nucleotide match to both a V gene segment and a J gene segment. A rearrangement was called productive if the CDR3 had no stop codons and remained in frame with V and J, and every other rearrangement was called non-productive. Following IMGT convention, CDR3 was defined as the stretch from the second conserved V-encoded cysteine to the conserved J-encoded phenylalanine. In an earlier analysis of more than 550 of the donors, sequences lacking an unambiguous match to a single V gene segment were excluded. An earlier analysis of approximately 590 of the donors classified V segments as functional when productive rearrangements were above 56.7% and as segregating when the standard deviation between donors was above 5%. A statistical classification framework was built for diagnosing cytomegalovirus status from the catalog of TCR beta chain sequences. V and J gene assignment, in a later analysis, came from comparing TCR nucleotide sequences with IMGT/GENE-DB human TR gene sequences. A later analysis assigned CDR3 sequences and most-parsimonious VDJ recombination scenarios with the TCRdist pipeline. In a later analysis, each TCR beta chain was defined by its CDR3 amino acid sequence together with its V-gene family, and reads lacking a unique V-gene family were excluded. In a later analysis, several hundred highly shared, low-generation-probability nucleotide sequences were removed to address suspected cross-contamination and a sequencing artifact. A later analysis calculated a clonal expansion index for each public chain from normalized within-repertoire ranks of inferred template counts. A later analysis computed generation probabilities with a VDJ recombination model fitted to out-of-frame rearrangements, and checked the results against IGoR. In a later analysis, TCR-TCR, TCR-HLA and TCR-CMV co-occurrence was scored with hypergeometric tests, and a repertoire-size bias correction was applied to TCR pairs. A later analysis estimated false discovery rates by permuting HLA or CMV assignments 20 times. In a later analysis, co-occurring TCRs were grouped with DBSCAN, and TCRdist sequence similarity was added when clustering was performed within HLA-allele-positive subsets. For co-occurrence clustering, repertoires with fewer than 30,000 or more than 120,000 public chains were excluded, along with roughly five repertoires with anomalous nucleotide sharing. Here the immuneACCESS table is served through TCRdb, limited to in-frame sequences with V and J called. Missing clones are a known gap in these copies; in checked studies unresolved V genes cover under half, and the rest lacks a known reason. That table supplies the V and J calls and clone size; D and trimming were determined from the DNA. The sample table shows about 150,000 clones, and around 84% are seen once. 2% to 2.5% of the sample is in the top ten clones.

On this clone: The clone's antigen remains unknown. Within one base of it there is no much larger clone, and no base qualities were kept.

The sequenced sample consisted of PBMCs. This receptor was identified in a boy aged 2 to 10 in good health and CMV-seronegative. The rearranged segments are TRBV6-1 and TRBJ2-5, with TRBD2 tentatively as D gene (5 bases match). The CDR3 is CASSDTGRNQETQYF. The DNA reads TGTGCCAGCAGTGACACTGGGAGAAATCAAGAGACCCAGTACTTC.